What follows are 32 T cell receptor beta chains derived from one specimen sequenced in a study. In TCRdb, the RT-PCR reads were re-called with MiXCR into one record per CDR3 protein. The table shows 550,000 to 750,000 distinct CDR3 sequences, with 12% to 15% occurring only once. The specimen was memory CD4+ T cells from blood. The origin of the receptors is a female donor in good health, serving as a healthy control.

The chain combines TRBV7-9 with TRBJ2-3; D remains ambiguous. The V gene's germline CDR1 is SEHNR and CDR2 FQNEAQ (reference sequence). This CDR3 has 15 residues. Trimming pared 1 base from V and 2 bases from J, leaving 10 bases between. CDR3 DNA sequence: TGTGCCAGCAGCTTAGTGAATTCGTACACAGATACGCAGTATTTT. Encoded protein: CASSLVNSYTDTQYF.

This clonotype was detected only a few times. The V gene is TRBV6-2 or TRBV6-3, the J gene TRBJ1-1; possible D gene TRBD1, 5 bases. This CDR3 region has 13 residues. Trimming removed 6 bases from V and 0 bases from J, with 8 bases in between. The germline V gene has CDR1 MNHEY and CDR2 SVGEGT. The CDR3 protein is CASRVTVNTEAFF. The CDR3 DNA reads TGTGCCAGCAGGGTGACAGTGAACACTGAAGCTTTCTTT.

This CDR3 reads CAISAQGRTEAFF. In DNA form, the CDR3 reads TGTGCCATCAGTGCTCAGGGGAGGACTGAAGCTTTCTTT. The rearrangement uses TRBV10-3 and TRBJ1-1; D is possibly TRBD1 (6 bases). Germline loops: CDR1 ENHRY, CDR2 SYGVKD. Trimming removed 4 bases at V and 5 bases at J, with 11 bases between. The CDR3 runs to 13 residues.

Only a few counts were recorded for this clonotype. The chain is built from TRBV5-6 and TRBJ2-7, with D perhaps TRBD1 (6 bases). The CDR3 consists of 15 residues. Per germline, CDR1 SGHDT and CDR2 YYEEEE. V lost 4 bases, J lost 0 bases, and 14 bases lay in between. The CDR3 reads CASSIIDRNSYEQYF. DNA of the CDR3: TGTGCCAGCAGCATAATCGACAGGAACTCCTACGAGCAGTACTTC. Supplemented by reference TRBV5-6 and TRBJ2-7, the full variable domain reads DAGVTQSPTHLIKTRGQQVTLRCSPKSGHDTVSWYQQALGQGPQFIFQYYEEEERQRGNFPDRFSGHQFPNYSSELNVNALLLGDSALYLCASSIIDRNSYEQYFGPGTRLTVT.

This clonotype was counted a few times. The chain combines TRBV15 with TRBJ1-1, with D possibly TRBD1 on 5 matching bases. The CDR3 is made up of 15 amino acids. CDR1 and CDR2 (germline): LNHNV, YYDKDF (reference sequence). The V end lost 5 bases, the J end lost 6 bases, and 19 bases lay between the germline ends. CDR3 nucleotides: TGTGCCACCAGCTTTACGGGACTCCTAAGCCCTGAAGCTTTCTTT. This translates into CATSFTGLLSPEAFF.

The gene calls are TRBV27 and TRBJ1-1, with unresolved D. This CDR3 comprises 15 residues. Germline V gene lookup returns CDR1 MNHEY and CDR2 SMNVEV (reference sequence). With 3 bases removed from V and 0 bases from J, the gap between germline ends came to 11 bases. The DNA of the CDR3 is TGTGCCAGCAGTTTGGACCCCCGGGTGAACACTGAAGCTTTCTTT. This sequence encodes CASSLDPRVNTEAFF.

Many counts were recorded for this clonotype. V and J are TRBV29-1 and TRBJ2-7; maybe TRBD2 (6 bases). CDR3 length: 14 residues. Trimming left V 0 bases short and J 6 bases short, with 15 bases between. Per germline, CDR1 SQVTM and CDR2 ANQGSEA. The CDR3 protein is CSVEDRPGGAEQYF. The CDR3 bases are TGCAGCGTTGAAGACCGCCCCGGGGGTGCCGAGCAGTACTTC.

This clonotype showed up many times. This sequence joins TRBV29-1 and TRBJ1-5, with TRBD1 identical over 7 bases. The ends lost 7 bases at V and 3 bases at J; junction bases unmatched: 6. Germline V lookup: CDR1 SQVTM, CDR2 ANQGSEA. The CDR3 has 13 residues. CDR3 DNA: TGCAGCGCCAGGGACAGCCTCAATCAGCCCCAGCATTTT. Translation: CSARDSLNQPQHF.

This clonotype was found a few times. The chain links TRBV24-1 to TRBJ1-2, with TRBD1 matching 8 bases. The CDR3 contains 17 residues. V lost 2 bases, J lost 10 bases, and 17 bases stayed unmatched. CDR1 and CDR2 from the germline V gene are KGHDR and SFDVKD. CDR3 sequence: CATSDSRGGQGDLVYTF. The CDR3 DNA follows: TGTGCCACCAGTGATTCCCGAGGTGGACAGGGAGACTTAGTCTACACCTTC.

The chain employs TRBV24-1 and TRBJ2-3; possibly TRBD1 or TRBD2 for D (5 bases each). Trimming shortened V by 1 base and J by 3 bases, and 13 bases separated the two germline ends. The germline V gene encodes CDR1 KGHDR and CDR2 SFDVKD. The CDR3 is made up of 16 amino acids. The CDR3 DNA reads TGTGCCACCAGTGATTTCAGCTTGGGGGAGACAGATACGCAGTATTTT. As protein: CATSDFSLGETDTQYF.

J is TRBJ2-7 and V is TRBV6-2 or TRBV6-3; 9 bases align to TRBD1. CDR3 length: 14 residues. The V segment lost 6 bases and the J segment 2 bases; nucleotides outside the gene matches: 5. Germline V CDR1 and CDR2: MNHEY, SVGEGT. The CDR3 loop reads CASRRQGGTYEQYF. DNA for the CDR3: TGTGCCAGCAGACGACAGGGGGGGACCTACGAGCAGTACTTC.

The chain employs TRBV24-1 and TRBJ2-1, with a tentative D call TRBD2 (6 bases). Trimming cost V 4 bases and J 5 bases, with 11 bases left between them. Per the germline V gene, CDR1 is KGHDR and CDR2 is SFDVKD. The CDR3 contains 14 residues. CDR3 in DNA: TGTGCCACCAGTGACGCTAGCGTTGACAATGAGCAGTTCTTC. Amino acid sequence: CATSDASVDNEQFF.

V gene TRBV19 combines with J gene TRBJ2-5; 8 bases line up with TRBD1. Looked up from germline, CDR1 is LNHDA and CDR2 is SQIVND (reference sequence). Losses at the gene ends were 2 bases for V and 6 bases for J; bases not matched to a gene: 5. CDR3 length: 14 residues. CDR3 DNA: TGTGCCAGTAGTATAAGGACAGGGCAACAGACCCAGTACTTC. It yields the protein CASSIRTGQQTQYF.

The genes are TRBV9 and TRBJ1-2, with no clear D. This CDR3 spans 15 amino acids. V lost 3 bases to trimming and J lost 2 bases, with 14 bases between them. In germline, CDR1 is SGDLS, CDR2 YYNGEE. The CDR3 sequence is CASSAQVVGNYGYTF. CDR3 DNA: TGTGCCAGCAGCGCCCAGGTCGTCGGAAACTATGGCTACACCTTC.

The genes are TRBV19 and TRBJ1-5, with D perhaps matching TRBD1 (6 bases). The CDR3 is 12 amino acids. Germline CDR1 reads LNHDA; CDR2 reads SQIVND (reference sequence). Trimming took 7 bases from V and 6 from J, leaving 10 bases between them. The CDR3 DNA sequence: TGTGCCAGTATGGAGGGGGGTCAGCCCCAGCATTTT. It encodes CASMEGGQPQHF.

The chain employs TRBV9 and TRBJ1-4, with 8 nucleotides matching TRBD1. The length of the CDR3 is 16 residues. The J segment lost 5 bases and the V segment lost 0 bases, leaving 6 bases of the junction unmatched. Germline CDR1 SGDLS, CDR2 YYNGEE. The CDR3 DNA sequence: TGTGCCAGCAGCGTAGGGGCCGGGACAGGCAATGAAAAACTGTTTTTT. Amino acid sequence: CASSVGAGTGNEKLFF.

This rearrangement joins TRBV20-1 to TRBJ1-1; 9 bases align to TRBD1. Trimming removed 5 bases from V and 4 bases from J; junction bases left unmatched: 8. The CDR3 is 14 residues long. Germline-derived CDR1 and CDR2 are DFQATT and SNEGSKA (reference sequence). DNA of the CDR3: TGCAGTGCTGAGAGGGGACAGGGTGGCACTGAAGCTTTCTTT. Protein: CSAERGQGGTEAFF.

V and J are TRBV7-3 and TRBJ2-3, with D unclear. CDR1 is SGHTA, CDR2 FQGTGA, per germline. Trimming cost V 1 base and J 6 bases, with 8 bases left between them. This CDR3 contains 13 residues. The CDR3 loop is CASSLMQGDTQYF. CDR3 DNA sequence: TGTGCCAGCAGCTTAATGCAAGGGGATACGCAGTATTTT.

The J gene is TRBJ1-3, the V gene TRBV7-2; no definite D call. V was trimmed by 5 bases and J by 0 bases, leaving 14 bases between them. Per germline, CDR1 SGHTA and CDR2 FQGNSA. The CDR3 loop spans 16 amino acids. CDR3 protein: CASSPETGISGNTIYF. The CDR3 region has the DNA TGTGCCAGCAGCCCCGAGACCGGAATCTCTGGAAACACCATATATTTT.

This clonotype was seen only a few times. The rearrangement joins TRBV6-5 to TRBJ1-1; 7 bases agree with TRBD1. The ends lost 5 bases at V and 11 bases at J; junction bases unmatched: 5. Germline CDR1 and CDR2: MNHEY and SVGAGI. The CDR3 covers 11 residues. The CDR3 reads CASSQGVGAFF. CDR3 nucleotide sequence: TGTGCCAGCAGTCAGGGGGTGGGGGCTTTCTTT.

The chain couples TRBV20-1 to TRBJ2-1, with D possibly TRBD1 on 7 matching bases. Germline V lookup: CDR1 DFQATT, CDR2 SNEGSKA (reference sequence). There are 13 residues in the CDR3. With 0 bases removed from V and 15 bases from J, the gap between germline ends came to 18 bases. CDR3 nucleotides: TGCAGTGCTAGAGATTCCCTCACCCAGGGGGGGTTCTTC. Translating it yields CSARDSLTQGGFF.

This clonotype has more than one count but fewer than ten. This chain joins TRBV4-2 and TRBJ2-1; D gene unclear. The length of the CDR3 is 13 residues. CDR1 and CDR2 (germline): LGHNA, YNFKEQ. V was trimmed by 0 bases and J by 9 bases, leaving 9 bases between them. This CDR3 is CASSQENTPEQFF. CDR3 nucleotide sequence: TGTGCCAGCAGCCAAGAAAATACACCTGAGCAGTTCTTC.

There are a few counts of this clonotype. The V and J genes are TRBV4-3 and TRBJ2-5; 7 nucleotides agree with TRBD2. The ends lost 9 bases at V and 4 bases at J; junction bases unmatched: 5. CDR1 LGHNA and CDR2 YSLEER come from the germline V gene. The CDR3 is 12 amino acids. The CDR3 region is CASGRVGETQYF. CDR3 nucleotide sequence: TGCGCCAGTGGGAGGGTTGGAGAGACCCAGTACTTC.

This clonotype was counted ten times or more. This chain uses TRBV20-1 with TRBJ2-3; 7 bases map to TRBD2. The V gene end was trimmed by 6 bases and the J gene end by 3 bases; junction bases not matched to a gene: 12. The germline CDR1 and CDR2 sequences are DFQATT and SNEGSKA (reference sequence). The length of the CDR3 is 15 residues. DNA of the CDR3: TGCAGTGCCGGCTTCGGGCTAGCGGATACAGATACGCAGTATTTT. Translated: CSAGFGLADTDTQYF.

This clonotype was picked up a small number of times. This rearrangement joins TRBV28 to TRBJ2-7; D is unresolved. The CDR3 loop spans 14 amino acids. Germline assignment: CDR1 MDHEN and CDR2 SYDVKM. V was trimmed by 5 bases and J by 0 bases, leaving 11 bases between them. Here the CDR3 DNA reads TGTGCCAGCAGTCTTTCCCTGGGCTCCTACGAGCAGTACTTC. This codes for CASSLSLGSYEQYF.

This clonotype was counted between two and nine times. J is TRBJ1-5 and V is TRBV27; a possible D gene is TRBD1 (6 bases). CDR1 is MNHEY and CDR2 is SMNVEV in the germline V gene (reference sequence). The CDR3 runs 19 residues. The V end was cut by 5 bases, the J end by 0 bases, with 23 bases between. CDR3 nucleotide sequence: TGTGCCAGCAGTCTGTCACCTCAACAGGGCGAAGGTAGCAATCAGCCCCAGCATTTT. It is translated as CASSLSPQQGEGSNQPQHF.

The chain links TRBV5-1 to TRBJ2-3; 10 bases are a match to TRBD1. J lost 3 bases, V lost 4 bases, and 8 bases had no gene match. In germline, CDR1 is SGHRS, CDR2 YFSETQ. The CDR3 has 16 amino acids. The CDR3 DNA sequence: TGCGCCAGCAGCCCCGGACAGGGGGTCGAGACAGATACGCAGTATTTT. The encoded protein is CASSPGQGVETDTQYF.

V is TRBV4-3 and J is TRBJ1-2; D might be TRBD1 (5 bases). The CDR3 consists of 17 residues. V was trimmed by 1 base and J by 4 bases, leaving 19 bases between them. Germline CDR1 is LGHNA and CDR2 is YSLEER. The CDR3 loop reads CASSQVLEGPTLYGYTF. CDR3 DNA sequence: TGCGCCAGCAGCCAAGTTTTGGAGGGACCGACCCTCTATGGCTACACCTTC.

The table lists this clonotype with a few counts. This chain connects TRBV5-8 to TRBJ1-2; TRBD1 agrees at 7 bases. V shed 2 bases and J 3 bases; nucleotides not matched to a gene: 4. Germline-derived CDR1 and CDR2 are SGHTS and YDEGEE. The CDR3 runs 14 residues. CDR3 nucleotides: TGTGCCAGCAGCTTTACAGGGGTGGACTATGGCTACACCTTC. Its translation is CASSFTGVDYGYTF.

The chain combines TRBV4-3 with TRBJ2-5, with D tentatively TRBD1 (6 bases). Germline CDR1 is LGHNA and CDR2 is YSLEER. This CDR3 is built from 12 residues. The V end lost 0 bases, the J end lost 9 bases, and 8 bases lay between the germline ends. The CDR3 region has the DNA TGCGCCAGCAGCCAAGAATGGGGGCCCCAGTACTTC. Residues: CASSQEWGPQYF.

This clonotype was counted many times. The chain carries TRBV27 and TRBJ2-7, with a weak D call TRBD1 (7 bases). The CDR3 contains 15 residues. The V and J ends lost 5 bases and 2 bases respectively, with 16 bases between them. Per germline, CDR1 MNHEY and CDR2 SMNVEV (reference sequence). The CDR3 DNA follows: TGTGCCAGCAGTCCCCGGACAGGACTAACCTACGAGCAGTACTTC. As protein: CASSPRTGLTYEQYF.

This clonotype has more than one count but fewer than ten. The V and J genes are TRBV7-2 and TRBJ2-1; possibly TRBD1 or TRBD2 for D (6 bases each). The CDR3 runs to 15 residues. CDR1 SGHTA and CDR2 FQGNSA come from the germline V gene. Trimming removed 1 base from V and 9 bases from J, with 16 bases in between. CDR3 sequence (DNA): TGTGCCAGCAGCTTAGACCCGTCGGGGGCTGGTGAGCAGTTCTTC. Amino acid sequence: CASSLDPSGAGEQFF. Together with reference TRBV7-2 and TRBJ2-1, the CDR3 gives the full variable domain: GAGVSQSPSNKVTEKGKDVELRCDPISGHTALYWYRQSLGQGLEFLIYFQGNSAPDKSGLPSDRFSAERTGGSVSTLTIQRTQQEDSAVYLCASSLDPSGAGEQFFGPGTRLTVL.